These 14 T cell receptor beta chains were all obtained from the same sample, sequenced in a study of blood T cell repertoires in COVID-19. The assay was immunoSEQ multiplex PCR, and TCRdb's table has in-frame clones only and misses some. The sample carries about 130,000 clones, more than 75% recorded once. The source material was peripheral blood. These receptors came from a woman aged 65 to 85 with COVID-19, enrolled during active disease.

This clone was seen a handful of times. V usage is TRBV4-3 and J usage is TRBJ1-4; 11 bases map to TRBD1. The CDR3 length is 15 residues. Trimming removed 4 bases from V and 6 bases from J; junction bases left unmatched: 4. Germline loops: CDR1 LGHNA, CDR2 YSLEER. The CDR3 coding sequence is TGCGCCAGCAGCCGCCGGGGACAGGGGGATGAAAAACTGTTTTTT. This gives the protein CASSRRGQGDEKLFF.

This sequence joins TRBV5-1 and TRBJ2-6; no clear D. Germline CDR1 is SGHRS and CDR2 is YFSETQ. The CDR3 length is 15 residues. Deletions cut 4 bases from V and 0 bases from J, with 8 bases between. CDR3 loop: CASSIESSGANVLTF. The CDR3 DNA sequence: TGCGCCAGCAGCATAGAGAGCTCTGGGGCCAACGTCCTGACTTTC.

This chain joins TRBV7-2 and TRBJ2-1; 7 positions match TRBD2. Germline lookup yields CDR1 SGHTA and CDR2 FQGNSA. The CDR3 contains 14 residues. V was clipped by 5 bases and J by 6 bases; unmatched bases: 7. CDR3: CASSLQRGSNEQFF. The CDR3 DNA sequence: TGTGCCAGCAGCCTGCAGCGGGGATCCAATGAGCAGTTCTTC.

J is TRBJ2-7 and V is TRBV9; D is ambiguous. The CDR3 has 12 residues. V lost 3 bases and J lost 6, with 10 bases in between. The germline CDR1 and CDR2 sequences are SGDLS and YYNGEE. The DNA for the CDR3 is TGTGCCAGCAGCGCGGTTAGTGGCGAGCAGTACTTC. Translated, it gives CASSAVSGEQYF.

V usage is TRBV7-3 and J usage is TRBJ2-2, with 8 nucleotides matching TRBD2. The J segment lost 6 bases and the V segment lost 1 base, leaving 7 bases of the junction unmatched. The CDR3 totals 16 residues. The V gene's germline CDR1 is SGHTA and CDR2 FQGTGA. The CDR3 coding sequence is TGTGCCAGCAGCTTAAGGGTAGCGGGGACCTCCGGGGAGCTGTTTTTT. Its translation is CASSLRVAGTSGELFF.

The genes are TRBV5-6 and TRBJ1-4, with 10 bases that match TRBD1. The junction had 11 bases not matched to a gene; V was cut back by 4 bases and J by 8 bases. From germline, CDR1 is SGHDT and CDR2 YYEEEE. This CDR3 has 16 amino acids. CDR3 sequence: CASSRMRDRGEEKLFF. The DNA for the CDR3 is TGTGCCAGCAGCCGTATGAGGGACAGGGGTGAAGAAAAACTGTTTTTT. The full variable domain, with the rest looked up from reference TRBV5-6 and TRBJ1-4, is DAGVTQSPTHLIKTRGQQVTLRCSPKSGHDTVSWYQQALGQGPQFIFQYYEEEERQRGNFPDRFSGHQFPNYSSELNVNALLLGDSALYLCASSRMRDRGEEKLFFGSGTQLSVL.

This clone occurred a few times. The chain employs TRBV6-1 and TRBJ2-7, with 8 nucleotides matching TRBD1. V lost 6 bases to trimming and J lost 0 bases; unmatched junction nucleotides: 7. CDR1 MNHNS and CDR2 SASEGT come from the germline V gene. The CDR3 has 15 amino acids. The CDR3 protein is CASRRQGPSSYEQYF. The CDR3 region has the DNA TGTGCCAGCAGGAGACAGGGGCCAAGCTCCTACGAGCAGTACTTC.

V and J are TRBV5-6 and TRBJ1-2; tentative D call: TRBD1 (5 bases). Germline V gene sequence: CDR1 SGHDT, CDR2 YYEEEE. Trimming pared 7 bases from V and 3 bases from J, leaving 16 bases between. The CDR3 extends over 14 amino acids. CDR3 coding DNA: TGTGCCAGCGGACAAGCGGGGTTTGACTATGGCTACACCTTC. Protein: CASGQAGFDYGYTF.

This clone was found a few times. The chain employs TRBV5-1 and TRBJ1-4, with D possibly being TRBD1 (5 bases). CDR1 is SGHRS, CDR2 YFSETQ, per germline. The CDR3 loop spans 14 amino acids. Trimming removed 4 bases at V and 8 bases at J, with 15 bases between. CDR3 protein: CASSRTPDPEKLFF. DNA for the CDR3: TGCGCCAGCAGCAGGACACCAGACCCGGAAAAACTGTTTTTT.

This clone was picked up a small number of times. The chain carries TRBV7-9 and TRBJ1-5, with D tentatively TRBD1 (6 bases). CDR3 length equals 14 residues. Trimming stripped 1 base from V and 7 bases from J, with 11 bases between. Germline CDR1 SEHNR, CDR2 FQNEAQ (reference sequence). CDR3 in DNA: TGTGCCAGCAGCTTAGAACAGGGTTCGCAGCCCCAGCATTTT. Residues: CASSLEQGSQPQHF. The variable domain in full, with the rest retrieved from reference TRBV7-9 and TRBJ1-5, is DTGVSQNPRHKITKRGQNVTFRCDPISEHNRLYWYRQTLGQGPEFLTYFQNEAQLEKSRLLSDRFSAERPKGSFSTLEIQRTEQGDSAMYLCASSLEQGSQPQHFGDGTRLSIL.

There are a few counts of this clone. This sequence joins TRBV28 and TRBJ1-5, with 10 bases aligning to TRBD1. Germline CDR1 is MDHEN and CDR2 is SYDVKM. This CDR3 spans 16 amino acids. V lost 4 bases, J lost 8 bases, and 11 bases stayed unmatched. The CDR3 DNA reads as TGTGCCAGCAGTTCGTACGGGACAGGGGAAGGTAAGCCCCAGCATTTT. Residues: CASSSYGTGEGKPQHF.

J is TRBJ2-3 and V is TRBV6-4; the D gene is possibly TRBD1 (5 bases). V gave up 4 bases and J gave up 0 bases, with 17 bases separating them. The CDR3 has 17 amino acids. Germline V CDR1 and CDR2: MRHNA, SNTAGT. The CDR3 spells CASSGSERTSSTDTQYF. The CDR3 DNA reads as TGTGCCAGCAGTGGTTCTGAACGGACATCCAGCACAGATACGCAGTATTTT.

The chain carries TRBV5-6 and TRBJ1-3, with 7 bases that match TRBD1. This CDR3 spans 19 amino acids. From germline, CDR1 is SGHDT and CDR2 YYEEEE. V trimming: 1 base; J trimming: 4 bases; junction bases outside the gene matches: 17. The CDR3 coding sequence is TGTGCCAGCAGCTTGTCCAGGACAGGACTCTTACCCTCCGGAAACACCATATATTTT. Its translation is CASSLSRTGLLPSGNTIYF.

CDR3: CSVTDSPNSPLHF. The CDR3, as DNA: TGCAGCGTTACGGACAGCCCTAATTCACCCCTCCACTTT. V is TRBV29-1 and J is TRBJ1-6, with D possibly matching TRBD1 (6 bases). Looked up from germline, CDR1 is SQVTM and CDR2 is ANQGSEA. V was cut by 5 bases and J by 6 bases, with 11 bases left in between. The CDR3 covers 13 residues.